One and the same sample provided the 19 T cell receptor beta chains below, sequenced in a study of T cells in Graves' hyperthyroidism and ophthalmopathy. Amplified regions were TCR beta CDR3 sequences from RNA transcripts. In the first-round RT-PCR of the TCR CDR3, the HTBI primer set was used. TCRdb re-analysed the multiplex PCR reads in MiXCR, keeping a single row per CDR3 protein. The sample consists of a few hundred thousand distinct CDR3 sequences, over 15% of them appearing once. Sequenced sample: blood. The receptors were sampled from a woman aged 18-29 years with Graves' ophthalmopathy.

This clonotype was counted a few times. The gene calls are TRBV15 and TRBJ2-7; 10 bases map to TRBD1. Trimming took 3 bases from V and 0 from J; bases not matched to a gene: 2. This CDR3 comprises 15 residues. Germline V gene sequence: CDR1 LNHNV, CDR2 YYDKDF (reference sequence). The CDR3 bases are TGTGCCACCAGCAGCCGGGACAGGGGCTCCTACGAGCAGTACTTC. Its protein product is CATSSRDRGSYEQYF.

The chain uses TRBV20-1 and TRBJ2-1, with TRBD2 matching over 13 bases. Losses at the gene ends were 4 bases for V and 7 bases for J; bases not matched to a gene: 7. CDR1 and CDR2 (germline): DFQATT, SNEGSKA (reference sequence). CDR3 size: 15 residues. CDR3 sequence (DNA): TGCAGTGCTACCGGGACTAGCGGGATTTGGAATGAGCAGTTCTTC. This gives the protein CSATGTSGIWNEQFF.

This clonotype was observed a few times. The chain recombines TRBV7-9 with TRBJ2-1; the D is unclear. The germline gives CDR1 SEHNR, CDR2 FQNEAQ (reference sequence). The V end was cut by 1 base, the J end by 8 bases, with 9 bases between. This CDR3 is 13 amino acids long. DNA for the CDR3: TGTGCCAGCAGCTTAGAGGCACCCTATGAGCAGTTCTTC. Its protein is CASSLEAPYEQFF.

As DNA, the CDR3 is TGTGCCAGCAGCCAAACAGGAATCTATGGCTACACCTTC. Encoded protein: CASSQTGIYGYTF. This sequence joins TRBV3-1 and TRBJ1-2; perhaps TRBD1 as D (5 bases). CDR3 length equals 13 residues. V was cut by 2 bases and J by 4 bases, with 8 bases left in between. Germline V gene sequence: CDR1 LGHDT, CDR2 YNNKEL (reference sequence).

The J gene is TRBJ1-4, the V gene TRBV11-2; 7 bases are a match to TRBD1. V shed 3 bases, J shed 0 bases, and the junction held 1 base outside the gene matches. The CDR3 length is 15 residues. Germline lookup yields CDR1 SGHAT and CDR2 FQNNGV. CDR3 sequence (DNA): TGTGCCAGCAGCTTGACAGGGACAACTAATGAAAAACTGTTTTTT. Amino acid sequence: CASSLTGTTNEKLFF.

This clonotype showed up many times. This chain uses TRBV28 with TRBJ2-7; 7 nucleotides align to TRBD1. V was clipped by 8 bases and J by 6 bases; unmatched bases: 10. The CDR3 sequence is 13 residues long. Germline CDR1 and CDR2: MDHEN and SYDVKM. In DNA form, the CDR3 reads TGTGCCAGCGGCCGAGGCAGGGGGAGCGAGCAGTACTTC. This translates into CASGRGRGSEQYF.

In this sample, this clonotype turned up many times. The chain links TRBV7-2 to TRBJ2-1; TRBD2 matches 10 bases. Per the germline V gene, CDR1 is SGHTA and CDR2 is FQGNSA. CDR3 length: 16 amino acids. V gave up 0 bases and J gave up 7 bases; unmatched junction bases: 6. The DNA for the CDR3 is TGTGCCAGCAGCTTAGCGGCTAGCGGGAGCATTAATGAGCAGTTCTTC. This codes for CASSLAASGSINEQFF.

This clonotype appeared many times. The rearrangement uses TRBV7-2 and TRBJ2-5; 7 positions agree with TRBD2. Germline loops: CDR1 SGHTA, CDR2 FQGNSA. The V and J ends lost 3 bases and 4 bases, in that order; junction bases with no gene match: 14. This CDR3 region has 17 residues. As DNA, the CDR3 is TGTGCCAGCAGCTTCACAGCGGGAAAGGTCTCGGGAGAGACCCAGTACTTC. Encoded protein: CASSFTAGKVSGETQYF.

This clonotype was seen many times. This sequence joins TRBV27 and TRBJ2-1, with D hard to call. The V gene's germline CDR1 is MNHEY and CDR2 SMNVEV (reference sequence). The V end was cut by 5 bases, the J end by 4 bases, with 9 bases between. The CDR3 is 13 residues long. Here the CDR3 DNA reads TGTGCCAGCAGTCCCTTGTTGTACAATGAGCAGTTCTTC. Translating gives CASSPLLYNEQFF.

This clonotype was recorded at least ten times. The J gene is TRBJ1-1, the V gene TRBV7-9; D not certain. The length of the CDR3 is 12 residues. V lost 7 bases to trimming and J lost 3 bases, with 9 bases between them. Germline V CDR1 and CDR2: SEHNR, FQNEAQ (reference sequence). The CDR3 nucleotides read TGTGCCAGCACCTATTACGACACTGAAGCTTTCTTT. Its translation is CASTYYDTEAFF.

The chain links TRBV6-1 to TRBJ2-7; maybe TRBD1 (7 bases). The CDR3 is 17 residues long. Trimming pared 5 bases from V and 3 bases from J, leaving 23 bases between. Germline CDR1 and CDR2: MNHNS and SASEGT. Here the CDR3 reads CASSPQARQGGFYEQYF. CDR3 DNA sequence: TGTGCCAGCAGTCCTCAGGCCCGACAGGGAGGCTTCTACGAGCAGTACTTC.

This clonotype was counted many times. The chain links TRBV30 to TRBJ2-3, with 11 bases aligning to TRBD1. The ends lost 2 bases at V and 3 bases at J; junction bases unmatched: 7. Germline V lookup: CDR1 GTSNPN, CDR2 SVGIG (reference sequence). This CDR3 has 16 residues. DNA for the CDR3: TGTGCCTGGAGTCCCCGGGACAGGGGGAGGACAGATACGCAGTATTTT. Protein product: CAWSPRDRGRTDTQYF. The variable domain in full, completed from reference TRBV30 and TRBJ2-3, reads SQTIHQWPATLVQPVGSPLSLECTVEGTSNPNLYWYRQAAGRGLQLLFYSVGIGQISSEVPQNLSASRPQDRQFILSSKKLLLSDSGFYLCAWSPRDRGRTDTQYFGPGTRLTVL.

J is TRBJ2-3 and V is TRBV20-1; the match to TRBD2 covers 11 bases. The V gene end was trimmed by 5 bases and the J gene end by 1 base; junction bases not matched to a gene: 8. The CDR3 is 16 residues long. Germline CDR1 is DFQATT and CDR2 is SNEGSKA (reference sequence). CDR3 bases: TGCAGTGCTCGTTTACTAGCGGGGGATCGCACAGATACGCAGTATTTT. It codes for CSARLLAGDRTDTQYF.

This clonotype has ten or more counts. The chain links TRBV7-9 to TRBJ2-1; TRBD1 aligns across 7 bases. Germline-derived CDR1 and CDR2 are SEHNR and FQNEAQ (reference sequence). The V gene end was trimmed by 4 bases and the J gene end by 3 bases; junction bases not matched to a gene: 6. This CDR3 spans 15 amino acids. The CDR3 is CASSSMRQGYNEQFF. CDR3 sequence (DNA): TGTGCCAGCAGCTCTATGAGACAGGGCTACAATGAGCAGTTCTTC.

In its sample, this clonotype was seen a few times. V usage is TRBV6-1 and J usage is TRBJ2-3; 11 bases line up with TRBD2. Per germline, CDR1 MNHNS and CDR2 SASEGT. Losses at the gene ends were 0 bases for V and 1 base for J; bases not matched to a gene: 0. There are 16 residues in the CDR3. The DNA for the CDR3 is TGTGCCAGCAGTGAAGCTAGCGGGAGGGGCACAGATACGCAGTATTTT. It specifies CASSEASGRGTDTQYF.

The V gene is TRBV6-1, the J gene TRBJ2-1; TRBD2 might be the D (7 bases). The length of the CDR3 is 15 residues. V gave up 3 bases and J gave up 0 bases, with 9 bases separating them. Germline lookup yields CDR1 MNHNS and CDR2 SASEGT. CDR3 nucleotide sequence: TGTGCCAGCAGTGATGGGGGGGCCTCCTACAATGAGCAGTTCTTC. Amino acid sequence: CASSDGGASYNEQFF.

This clonotype was detected many times. The rearrangement links TRBV5-6 to TRBJ2-1; D gene uncertain. Trimming left V 0 bases short and J 6 bases short, with 13 bases between. The CDR3 has 15 amino acids. Germline CDR1 and CDR2: SGHDT and YYEEEE. For the CDR3, the DNA is TGTGCCAGCAGCTTGGGGGTGGTCCAAACCAATGAGCAGTTCTTC. Protein sequence: CASSLGVVQTNEQFF.

The V and J genes are TRBV7-8 and TRBJ1-4; a weak D match, TRBD1 (5 bases). V dropped 5 bases and J dropped 0 bases, with 13 bases sitting between them. The CDR3 consists of 16 residues. Germline CDR1 is SGHVS and CDR2 is FQNEAQ. The CDR3 here is CASSGRQLATNEKLFF. Here the CDR3 DNA reads TGTGCCAGCAGCGGAAGACAGCTAGCAACTAATGAAAAACTGTTTTTT.

This clonotype has at least ten counts. The V gene is TRBV13, the J gene TRBJ2-3; 9 bases agree with TRBD2. Germline assignment: CDR1 PRHDT and CDR2 FYEKMQ (reference sequence). V shed 0 bases, J shed 4 bases, and the junction held 11 bases outside the gene matches. CDR3 length: 18 amino acids. CDR3 in amino acids: CASSLGLQGLARADTQYF. Written as DNA, the CDR3 is TGTGCCAGCAGCTTAGGCCTCCAGGGACTAGCAAGAGCAGATACGCAGTATTTT.